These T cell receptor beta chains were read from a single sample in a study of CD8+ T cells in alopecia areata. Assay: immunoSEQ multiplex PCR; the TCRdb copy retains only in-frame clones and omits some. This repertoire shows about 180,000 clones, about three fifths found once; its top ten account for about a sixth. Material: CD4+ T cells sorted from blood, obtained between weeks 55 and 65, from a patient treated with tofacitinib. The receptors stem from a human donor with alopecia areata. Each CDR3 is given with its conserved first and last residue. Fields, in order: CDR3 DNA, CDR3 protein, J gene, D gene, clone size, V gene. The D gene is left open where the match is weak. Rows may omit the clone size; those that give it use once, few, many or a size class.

cdr3_nt: TGCGCCAGCAGCTTGGCCCGCTTC
cdr3_aa: CASSLARF
j_call: TRBJ1-2
d_call: .
clone_size: .
v_call: TRBV5-1

cdr3_nt: TGTGCCAGCAGACAAGGGACAGGGATGACACCCCTCCACTTT
cdr3_aa: CASRQGTGMTPLHF
j_call: TRBJ1-6
d_call: TRBD1
clone_size: few
v_call: TRBV6-6

cdr3_nt: TGTGCCATCAGTTTAGGAGACTACGAGCAGTACTTC
cdr3_aa: CAISLGDYEQYF
j_call: TRBJ2-7
d_call: .
clone_size: .
v_call: TRBV10-3

cdr3_nt: TGTGCCAGCAGCACAACCGGAGGGGCCACTGAAGCTTTCTTT
cdr3_aa: CASSTTGGATEAFF
j_call: TRBJ1-1
d_call: .
clone_size: .
v_call: TRBV7-9

cdr3_nt: TGTGCCAGCAAGCGCCAAGTCCGGGAATCCTCCTATAATTCACCCCTCCACTTT
cdr3_aa: CASKRQVRESSYNSPLHF
j_call: TRBJ1-6
d_call: .
clone_size: few
v_call: TRBV7-9

cdr3_nt: TGTGCCAGCACGGGTCCCGAAGAGACCCAGTACTTC
cdr3_aa: CASTGPEETQYF
j_call: TRBJ2-5
d_call: .
clone_size: .
v_call: TRBV2

cdr3_nt: TGTGCCACCAGCAGAGAACAGGGGGGGACCACTCCGGGCGAGCAGTACTTC
cdr3_aa: CATSREQGGTTPGEQYF
j_call: TRBJ2-7
d_call: .
clone_size: .
v_call: TRBV15

cdr3_nt: TGCGCCAGCAGCCAAACGGAACAGAAAATCTATGGCTACACCTTC
cdr3_aa: CASSQTEQKIYGYTF
j_call: TRBJ1-2
d_call: .
clone_size: once
v_call: TRBV4-1

cdr3_nt: TGTGCCAGCAGTACGGGGCTACGAGAGACCCAGTACTTC
cdr3_aa: CASSTGLRETQYF
j_call: TRBJ2-5
d_call: .
clone_size: few
v_call: TRBV6-6

cdr3_nt: TGTGCCAGCAGTCCCGCGGTCGGGTCCTATGGCTACACCTTC
cdr3_aa: CASSPAVGSYGYTF
j_call: TRBJ1-2
d_call: .
clone_size: once
v_call: TRBV6-5

cdr3_nt: TGTGCCAGCAGTACGGTTACAGGGAAGGTCTATGGCTACACCTTC
cdr3_aa: CASSTVTGKVYGYTF
j_call: TRBJ1-2
d_call: .
clone_size: few
v_call: TRBV6-5

cdr3_nt: TGTGCCAGCAGCTTGACAGGGGCAATGAATGAAAAACTGTTTTTT
cdr3_aa: CASSLTGAMNEKLFF
j_call: TRBJ1-4
d_call: TRBD1
clone_size: .
v_call: TRBV7-9

cdr3_nt: TGTGCCTCTTCGAAGGCTGTGGACACTGAAGCTTTCTTT
cdr3_aa: CASSKAVDTEAFF
j_call: TRBJ1-1
d_call: .
clone_size: .
v_call: TRBV15

cdr3_nt: TGTGCCAGCAGGGGAGGGGGGCTGGAGGCAGATACGCAGTATTTT
cdr3_aa: CASRGGGLEADTQYF
j_call: TRBJ2-3
d_call: .
clone_size: .
v_call: TRBV6-1

cdr3_nt: TGTGCCAGCAGGCCCTCGGCTAGCGGGGGTACAGATACGCAGTATTTT
cdr3_aa: CASRPSASGGTDTQYF
j_call: TRBJ2-3
d_call: TRBD2
clone_size: .
v_call: TRBV25-1

cdr3_nt: TGTGCCAGCAGGGTCTACGACCAAGAGACCCAGTACTTC
cdr3_aa: CASRVYDQETQYF
j_call: TRBJ2-5
d_call: .
clone_size: few
v_call: TRBV5-6

cdr3_nt: TGTGCCAGCAGCCAGCCGGGGGGCGACTCCGATACGCAGTATTTT
cdr3_aa: CASSQPGGDSDTQYF
j_call: TRBJ2-3
d_call: .
clone_size: few
v_call: TRBV4-2

cdr3_nt: TGTGCCTGGAGTGTGACAATCACCGGGGAGCTGTTTTTT
cdr3_aa: CAWSVTITGELFF
j_call: TRBJ2-2
d_call: .
clone_size: .
v_call: TRBV30

cdr3_nt: TGTGCCAGCAGTCTCGGGACAGGGACGAGCAATCAGCCCCAGCATTTT
cdr3_aa: CASSLGTGTSNQPQHF
j_call: TRBJ1-5
d_call: TRBD1
clone_size: once
v_call: TRBV27

cdr3_nt: TGTGCCTGGGGACCCGGGACAGGGTATAACATTCAGTACTTC
cdr3_aa: CAWGPGTGYNIQYF
j_call: TRBJ2-4
d_call: TRBD1
clone_size: .
v_call: TRBV30